The T cell receptor (beta chain) described here comes from a study of patients and donors after allogeneic stem cell transplantation. TCRdb ran MiXCR on the RT-PCR reads and lists one entry per CDR3 protein. The repertoire holds 150,000 to 200,000 distinct CDR3 sequences, with 25% to 35% as singletons. With 1 base removed from V and 2 bases from J, the gap between germline ends came to 6 bases. In germline, CDR1 is SGHAT, CDR2 FQDESV (reference sequence). The CDR3 loop spans 13 amino acids. The clonotype originates from a human donor who was either an allogeneic HSCT recipient or a stem cell or donor lymphocyte infusion donor (not recorded which). It is not recorded whose cells these are; they may come from a transplant donor. Sequencing was carried out using blood, either unsorted or a sorted T cell fraction (not recorded which). The chain uses TRBV11-1 and TRBJ2-7, with D unclear. The CDR3 spells CASSLVQPYEQYF. The CDR3 DNA sequence: TGTGCCAGCAGCTTAGTTCAGCCCTACGAGCAGTACTTC.